The source of this TCR beta chain is a study of regulatory T cells in long-lasting Graves disease. The wider study: Persistent Graves' disease denoted over 5 years of antithyroid drugs plus positive TSH receptor antibodies.

This clonotype has just a few counts. Time point reported: persistent/refractory GD, antithyroid drugs over 5 years with positive TRAb. From RNA extracted from PBMCs, the TCR library was made. Building the TCR beta libraries relied on iRepertoire HTBI primers, and CDR3 regions underwent Arm-PCR. TCRdb independently ran MiXCR on the multiplex PCR reads; one entry per CDR3 protein. This table holds more than 650,000 distinct CDR3 sequences, 30% found once. The input for sequencing was peripheral blood mononuclear cells (PBMCs), taken when the disease was refractory, from a patient treated with antithyroid drugs. The sequence was obtained from a female donor with Graves disease.

In nucleotides, the CDR3 is TGTGCCAGCAGCCGGGACAGGCGGCCTCCCCTCCACTTT. Translation: CASSRDRRPPLHF. This chain connects TRBV28 to TRBJ1-6, with TRBD1 matching 8 bases. CDR1 and CDR2 from the germline V gene are MDHEN and SYDVKM. J lost 13 bases, V lost 6 bases, and 8 bases had no gene match. The CDR3 extends over 13 amino acids.